These 10 T cell receptor beta chains came from one sample sequenced in a study of blood T cell repertoires in COVID-19. Libraries were prepared by immunoSEQ multiplex PCR; TCRdb keeps only in-frame clonotypes and omits some of them. The sample records more than 150,000 clones, under 90% being singletons. The specimen sequenced was peripheral blood. These receptors originate from a man aged 25 to 40 with active or convalescent COVID-19.

This clone has only one observation. Here the CDR3 DNA reads TGTGCCAGTAGGACCTACATGGGAGGGGATTCACCCCTCCACTTT. Protein product: CASRTYMGGDSPLHF. The V and J genes are TRBV19 and TRBJ1-6; tentatively, D is TRBD1 (5 bases). The CDR3 extends over 15 amino acids. CDR1 is LNHDA, CDR2 SQIVND, per germline (reference sequence). With 6 bases removed from V and 8 bases from J, the gap between germline ends came to 17 bases.

This clone was detected many times. This chain links TRBV19 with TRBJ1-1; TRBD1 aligns across 11 bases. Germline V CDR1 and CDR2: LNHDA, SQIVND (reference sequence). The ends lost 5 bases at V and 4 bases at J; junction bases unmatched: 3. This CDR3 is 14 amino acids long. As DNA, the CDR3 is TGTGCCAGTAGTTACGGGACAGGGGGCACTGAAGCTTTCTTT. This encodes CASSYGTGGTEAFF.

This clone was seen once. The J gene is TRBJ1-1, the V gene TRBV2; D gene ambiguous. The CDR3 sequence is 16 residues long. Germline values: CDR1 SNHLY, CDR2 FYNNEI. The V gene lost 2 bases and the J gene lost 0 bases, with 13 bases spanning the gap. The CDR3 region has the DNA TGTGCCAGCAGTGAATATGGCGGCTTGTTGAACACTGAAGCTTTCTTT. Protein: CASSEYGGLLNTEAFF.

The rearrangement uses TRBV24-1 and TRBJ2-2, with 16 bases aligning to TRBD2. V dropped 4 bases and J dropped 3; count of bases not matched to a gene: 10. CDR1 is KGHDR, CDR2 SFDVKD, per germline. The CDR3 is 20 amino acids. For the CDR3, the DNA is TGTGCCACCAGTGAAAACCAGTGGGGGACTAGCGGGAGGGACACCGGGGAGCTGTTTTTT. Translating it yields CATSENQWGTSGRDTGELFF.

The chain joins TRBV2 to TRBJ2-5; the match to TRBD1 covers 9 bases. CDR3 length equals 13 residues. J gave up 5 bases and V 6 bases, and 4 bases lay outside the gene matches. Germline V CDR1 and CDR2: SNHLY, FYNNEI. The CDR3 loop reads CASRGQGGETQYF. In nucleotides, the CDR3 is TGTGCCAGCAGGGGACAGGGCGGTGAGACCCAGTACTTC. The variable domain in full, with the rest retrieved from reference TRBV2 and TRBJ2-5, is EPEVTQTPSHQVTQMGQEVILRCVPISNHLYFYWYRQILGQKVEFLVSFYNNEISEKSEIFDDQFSVERPDGSNFTLKIRSTKLEDSAMYFCASRGQGGETQYFGPGTRLLVL.

This chain joins TRBV7-3 and TRBJ1-2; no definite D call. Germline CDR1 reads SGHTA; CDR2 reads FQGTGA. The CDR3 loop spans 14 amino acids. Deletions cut 5 bases from V and 3 bases from J, with 13 bases between. The CDR3 DNA sequence: TGTGCCAGCAGCCCCAAGGCCGGGGACTATGGCTACACCTTC. It encodes CASSPKAGDYGYTF.

As to this clone: Other DNA variants within this sample encode the same CDR3. The chain recombines TRBV3-1 (or the pseudogene TRBV3-2) with TRBJ2-2; TRBD2 matches at 8 bases. This CDR3 spans 14 amino acids. Germline V lookup: CDR1 LGHDT, CDR2 YNNKEL (reference sequence). After removal of 4 bases from V and 4 bases from J, the junction contained 2 bases not matched to a gene. The CDR3 DNA sequence: TGTGCCAGCAGCCCCGCGGGGGGCACCGGGGAGCTGTTTTTT. This encodes CASSPAGGTGELFF.

This sequence joins TRBV9 and TRBJ2-7, with TRBD1 identical over 10 bases. The trim removed 3 bases at V and 1 base at J, leaving 1 base unmatched. The CDR3 loop spans 14 amino acids. Germline values: CDR1 SGDLS, CDR2 YYNGEE. For the CDR3, the DNA is TGTGCCAGCAGCGAGGGACAGGGGTCCTACGAGCAGTACTTC. Translated: CASSEGQGSYEQYF.

This clone was seen a few times. The J gene is TRBJ1-1, the V gene TRBV19; perhaps TRBD1 as D (6 bases). Germline lookup yields CDR1 LNHDA and CDR2 SQIVND (reference sequence). Trimming removed 3 bases from V and 4 bases from J, with 18 bases in between. The CDR3 runs 16 residues. The CDR3 here is CASSMEGGSRSTEAFF. DNA for the CDR3: TGTGCCAGTAGTATGGAAGGGGGAAGTCGTAGCACTGAAGCTTTCTTT. Variable domain in full (rest from reference TRBV19 and TRBJ1-1): DGGITQSPKYLFRKEGQNVTLSCEQNLNHDAMYWYRQDPGQGLRLIYYSQIVNDFQKGDIAEGYSVSREKKESFPLTVTSAQKNPTAFYLCASSMEGGSRSTEAFFGQGTRLTVV.

This chain links TRBV5-5 with TRBJ2-3; TRBD2 agrees at 12 bases. The V segment lost 2 bases and the J segment 6 bases; nucleotides outside the gene matches: 16. The CDR3 consists of 19 residues. The germline gives CDR1 SGHKS, CDR2 YYEKEE (reference sequence). In DNA form, the CDR3 reads TGTGCCAGCAGCTTAAGACTAGCGGGGGACACAAGCTTTAGGGATACGCAGTATTTT. Its translation is CASSLRLAGDTSFRDTQYF.